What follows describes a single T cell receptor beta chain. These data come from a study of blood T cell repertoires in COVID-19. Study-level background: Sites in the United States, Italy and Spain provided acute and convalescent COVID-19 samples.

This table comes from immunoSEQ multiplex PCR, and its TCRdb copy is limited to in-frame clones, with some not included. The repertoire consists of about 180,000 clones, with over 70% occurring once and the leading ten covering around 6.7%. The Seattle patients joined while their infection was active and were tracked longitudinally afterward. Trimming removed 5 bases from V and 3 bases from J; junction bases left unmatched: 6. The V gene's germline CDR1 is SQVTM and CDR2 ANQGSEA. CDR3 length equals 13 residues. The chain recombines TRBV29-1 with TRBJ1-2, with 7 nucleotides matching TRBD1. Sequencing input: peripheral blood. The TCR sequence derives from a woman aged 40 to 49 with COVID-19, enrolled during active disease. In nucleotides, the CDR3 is TGCAGCGTTCAAATCGGGACAGACTATGGCTACACCTTC. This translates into CSVQIGTDYGYTF.